The 3 T cell receptor beta chains reported below all come from one sample, sequenced in a study of cytomegalovirus exposure and HLA in healthy donors. A multiplex PCR was run with 60 Vbeta primers and 13 Jbeta primers. The repertoire was sequenced with immunoSEQ multiplex PCR; TCRdb's copy has only in-frame clones and lacks some. The profile covers about 150,000 clones, with approximately 81% appearing a single time and over 1.3% taken by the ten largest. The sample comprised PBMCs. These receptor sequences come from a man between 18 and 29 years old in good health and CMV-seronegative.

This chain connects TRBV9 to TRBJ2-2; D is uncertain. The CDR3 runs to 13 residues. Trimming stripped 3 bases from V and 1 base from J, with 4 bases between. Germline CDR1 reads SGDLS; CDR2 reads YYNGEE. The CDR3 sequence: CASSGQNTGELFF. The CDR3 DNA sequence: TGTGCCAGCAGCGGACAGAACACCGGGGAGCTGTTTTTT.

The V and J genes are TRBV2 and TRBJ2-7, with 7 bases identical to TRBD1. Germline-derived CDR1 and CDR2 are SNHLY and FYNNEI. V dropped 5 bases and J dropped 5; count of bases not matched to a gene: 3. The CDR3 covers 12 residues. In DNA form, the CDR3 reads TGTGCCAGCAGTATCCAGGGGGACGAGCAGTACTTC. This codes for CASSIQGDEQYF.

V is TRBV9 and J is TRBJ2-1; TRBD2 agrees at 10 bases. The CDR3 is 18 amino acids. V lost 3 bases and J lost 9; bases outside the gene matches: 18. Germline assignment: CDR1 SGDLS and CDR2 YYNGEE. Here the CDR3 reads CASSAGQGLATHAAEQFF. In nucleotides, the CDR3 is TGTGCCAGCAGCGCTGGGCAGGGACTAGCGACTCATGCGGCTGAGCAGTTCTTC.